Listed below are T cell receptor beta chains from one sample, sequenced in a study of regulatory T cells in long-lasting Graves disease. A single record per CDR3 protein comes from TCRdb applying MiXCR to the multiplex PCR reads. The table records nearly 350,000 distinct CDR3 sequences, 15% to 20% of them present only once. This material consisted of peripheral blood mononuclear cells (PBMCs), taken when the disease was refractory, from a patient treated with antithyroid drugs. All receptors come from a female donor with Graves disease. Each CDR3 is given with its conserved first and last residue. The order of the fields is clone size, J gene, D gene, V gene, CDR3 protein, CDR3 DNA. The D gene is left open where the match is weak. A clone size is listed for some rows: how often the clone was seen (once, few, many), or a class if it is expanded.

>many|TRBJ1-1|NA|TRBV28
CASRVPSSVGTEAFF
TGTGCCAGCAGAGTCCCCAGCTCAGTTGGGACTGAAGCTTTCTTT
>many|TRBJ1-1|NA|TRBV30
CAWSVDVNTEAFF
TGTGCCTGGAGTGTCGACGTGAACACTGAAGCTTTCTTT
>NA|TRBJ2-2|TRBD1|TRBV5-5
CASSLDRPTGELFF
TGTGCCAGCAGCCTGGACAGGCCGACCGGGGAGCTGTTTTTT
>few|TRBJ2-3|TRBD2|TRBV7-9
CASSLGSSGGRDTQYF
TGTGCCAGCAGCTTAGGCTCTAGCGGGGGGAGAGATACGCAGTATTTT
>once|TRBJ1-1|TRBD1|TRBV25-1
CASQTGIMNEAFF
TGTGCCAGTCAGACAGGGATTATGAATGAAGCTTTCTTT
>many|TRBJ2-7|TRBD2|TRBV2
CASSAGGSPYEQYF
TGTGCCAGCAGTGCCGGGGGGTCCCCCTACGAGCAGTACTTC
>NA|TRBJ1-3|NA|TRBV3-1
CASSQDPEAVNTIYF
TGTGCCAGCAGCCAAGACCCCGAGGCCGTAAACACCATATATTTT
>many|TRBJ1-3|NA|TRBV28
CASRGDYSGNTIYF
TGTGCCAGCAGAGGGGATTACTCTGGAAACACCATATATTTT
>NA|TRBJ1-4|TRBD1|TRBV20-1
CSARRDRGIQLDGIYEKLFF
TGCAGTGCGCGCCGGGACAGGGGTATTCAATTGGACGGGATATATGAAAAACTGTTTTTT
>few|TRBJ1-1|NA|TRBV6-2/TRBV6-3
CASSFNPRARAFF
TGTGCCAGCAGTTTTAATCCCAGAGCCAGAGCTTTCTTT
>few|TRBJ1-5|NA|TRBV20-1
CSAEISWGGIGNQPQHF
TGCAGTGCTGAGATTAGTTGGGGAGGGATTGGCAATCAGCCCCAGCATTTT
>once|TRBJ1-2|TRBD1|TRBV6-2/TRBV6-3
CASRDHRGPSYGYTF
TGTGCCAGCAGGGACCACAGGGGGCCAAGCTATGGCTACACCTTC
>many|TRBJ2-5|NA|TRBV7-2
CASSFERWETQYF
TGTGCCAGCAGCTTCGAACGTTGGGAGACCCAGTACTTC
>many|TRBJ1-2|NA|TRBV3-1
CASSLTEGRPGYTF
TGTGCCAGCAGCCTCACGGAGGGGCGGCCGGGCTACACCTTC
>NA|TRBJ2-3|NA|TRBV28
CASATSEGSDTQYF
TGTGCCAGCGCTACGTCGGAGGGCTCAGATACGCAGTATTTT
>NA|TRBJ2-7|NA|TRBV6-2/TRBV6-3
CASRPNSAYEQYF
TGTGCCAGCAGGCCTAACAGTGCATACGAGCAGTACTTC
>NA|TRBJ1-1|NA|TRBV7-9
CASSLVEGTNTEAFF
TGTGCCAGCAGCTTAGTGGAGGGGACGAACACTGAAGCTTTCTTT
>NA|TRBJ2-5|NA|TRBV2
CAGRERVQETQYF
TGTGCCGGCAGGGAGCGGGTCCAAGAGACCCAGTACTTC
>few|TRBJ2-5|NA|TRBV29-1
CSVEGEAGRNLGTQYF
TGCAGCGTTGAGGGGGAAGCGGGTCGAAACCTGGGGACCCAGTACTTC
>NA|TRBJ2-7|TRBD2|TRBV7-6
CASSLGAGGQTYEQYF
TGTGCCAGCAGCTTAGGTGCGGGGGGGCAGACCTACGAGCAGTACTTC
>many|TRBJ1-6|NA|TRBV2
CASSEAEADLGNSPLHF
TGTGCCAGCAGTGAAGCTGAGGCGGACCTAGGGAATTCACCCCTCCACTTT
>many|TRBJ1-2|NA|TRBV3-1
CASSQAGVMGYGYTF
TGTGCCAGCAGCCAAGCCGGGGTGATGGGCTATGGCTACACCTTC
>many|TRBJ2-5|NA|TRBV12-3/TRBV12-4
CASSLAVPPETQYF
TGTGCCAGCAGTTTGGCGGTGCCCCCGGAGACCCAGTACTTC
>few|TRBJ1-3|NA|TRBV7-2
CASSPWVSGVHTIYF
TGTGCCAGCAGCCCTTGGGTTTCGGGGGTCCACACCATATATTTT
>NA|TRBJ2-7|TRBD2|TRBV3-1
CASSQRLSSGYEQYF
TGTGCCAGCAGCCAACGCCTCTCTAGCGGCTACGAGCAGTACTTC
>many|TRBJ2-5|NA|TRBV11-3
CASSPTAGSETQYF
TGTGCCAGCAGCCCAACGGCCGGGTCGGAGACCCAGTACTTC
>NA|TRBJ2-5|NA|TRBV27
CASSLLGGTGETQYF
TGTGCCAGCAGTTTATTAGGCGGGACTGGGGAGACCCAGTACTTC
>many|TRBJ2-7|TRBD2|TRBV5-1
CASRPGGPKNYEQYF
TGCGCCAGCAGGCCGGGGGGGCCGAAGAACTACGAACAGTACTTC
>NA|TRBJ1-5|TRBD1|TRBV5-1
CASSPTPTGLPQHF
TGCGCCAGCAGCCCTACCCCGACAGGGCTGCCCCAGCATTTT
>many|TRBJ2-5|TRBD1|TRBV6-1
CASRFGTGRQETQYF
TGTGCCAGCAGGTTCGGGACAGGGCGGCAAGAGACCCAGTACTTC
>many|TRBJ1-1|TRBD1|TRBV27
CASRPLLRDRRNTEAFF
TGTGCCAGCAGGCCCCTCCTCAGGGACAGGAGAAACACTGAAGCTTTCTTT
>few|TRBJ1-2|NA|TRBV19
CASSIGGWTVYGYTF
TGTGCCAGTAGTATAGGGGGGTGGACAGTTTATGGCTACACCTTC
>NA|TRBJ1-6|NA|TRBV7-6
CASAGRVNSPLHF
TGTGCCAGCGCCGGCAGGGTTAATTCACCCCTCCACTTT
>many|TRBJ1-2|NA|TRBV11-2
CASSSPGRRGYGYTF
TGTGCCAGCAGCTCCCCAGGGCGGCGGGGCTATGGCTACACCTTC
>few|TRBJ1-2|TRBD1|TRBV6-1
CASTSWTGGKLYGYTF
TGTGCCAGCACCTCCTGGACAGGGGGGAAGCTCTATGGCTACACCTTC
>many|TRBJ1-4|NA|TRBV5-1
CASSLAGNEKLFF
TGTGCCAGCAGCTTAGCCGGGAATGAAAAACTGTTTTTT
>NA|TRBJ2-7|NA|TRBV13
CASSPFRSHEQYF
TGTGCCAGCAGCCCCTTCCGCAGTCACGAGCAGTACTTC
>NA|TRBJ1-3|NA|TRBV3-1
CASSQKGTGNTIYF
TGTGCCAGCAGCCAAAAGGGAACTGGAAACACCATATATTTT
>NA|TRBJ1-1|NA|TRBV2
CASSEVWGPMNTEAFF
TGTGCCAGCAGTGAAGTTTGGGGTCCCATGAACACTGAAGCTTTCTTT
>few|TRBJ1-1|NA|TRBV5-5
CASSLVTGSNTEAFF
TGTGCCAGCAGCTTGGTTACAGGGTCGAACACTGAAGCTTTCTTT
>NA|TRBJ1-2|NA|TRBV30
CAWEGRSGLYSQKNYGYTF
TGTGCCTGGGAAGGCAGGTCTGGATTATATTCTCAGAAAAACTATGGCTACACCTTC
>NA|TRBJ2-7|NA|TRBV29-1
CSVEGDGSSYEQYF
TGCAGCGTTGAAGGGGACGGGAGCTCCTACGAGCAGTACTTC
>NA|TRBJ1-1|NA|TRBV18
CASSPRPPPAGAFF
TGTGCCAGCTCACCCAGGCCGCCCCCGGCAGGAGCTTTCTTT
>NA|TRBJ2-4|NA|TRBV28
CASFQGGEAKNIQYF
TGTGCCAGCTTCCAAGGGGGGGAAGCCAAAAACATTCAGTACTTC
>NA|TRBJ1-1|NA|TRBV5-1
CASSSGYGGHTTEAFF
TGCGCCAGCAGCTCCGGGTACGGGGGACATACCACTGAAGCTTTCTTT
>few|TRBJ1-1|NA|TRBV4-1
CASSPFRVNTEAFF
TGCGCCAGCAGCCCCTTTAGAGTTAACACTGAAGCTTTCTTT
>NA|TRBJ2-5|NA|TRBV5-1
CASSSSSFGGQETQYF
TGCGCCAGCAGCTCGAGTTCTTTTGGGGGACAAGAGACCCAGTACTTC
>many|TRBJ2-7|TRBD2|TRBV7-9
CASSLETSGARLYF
TGTGCCAGCAGCTTAGAGACTAGCGGGGCGCGTCTGTACTTC
>few|TRBJ1-5|NA|TRBV6-9
CASSSLDQPQHF
TGTGCCAGCAGTTCCCTCGATCAGCCCCAGCATTTT
>many|TRBJ1-5|NA|TRBV6-2/TRBV6-3
CASSPPGRGNQPQHF
TGTGCCAGCTCACCACCGGGTAGGGGCAATCAGCCCCAGCATTTT
>many|TRBJ2-5|TRBD1|TRBV12-3/TRBV12-4
CASSSAWTGRETQYF
TGTGCCAGCAGTTCGGCCTGGACAGGCCGAGAGACCCAGTACTTC